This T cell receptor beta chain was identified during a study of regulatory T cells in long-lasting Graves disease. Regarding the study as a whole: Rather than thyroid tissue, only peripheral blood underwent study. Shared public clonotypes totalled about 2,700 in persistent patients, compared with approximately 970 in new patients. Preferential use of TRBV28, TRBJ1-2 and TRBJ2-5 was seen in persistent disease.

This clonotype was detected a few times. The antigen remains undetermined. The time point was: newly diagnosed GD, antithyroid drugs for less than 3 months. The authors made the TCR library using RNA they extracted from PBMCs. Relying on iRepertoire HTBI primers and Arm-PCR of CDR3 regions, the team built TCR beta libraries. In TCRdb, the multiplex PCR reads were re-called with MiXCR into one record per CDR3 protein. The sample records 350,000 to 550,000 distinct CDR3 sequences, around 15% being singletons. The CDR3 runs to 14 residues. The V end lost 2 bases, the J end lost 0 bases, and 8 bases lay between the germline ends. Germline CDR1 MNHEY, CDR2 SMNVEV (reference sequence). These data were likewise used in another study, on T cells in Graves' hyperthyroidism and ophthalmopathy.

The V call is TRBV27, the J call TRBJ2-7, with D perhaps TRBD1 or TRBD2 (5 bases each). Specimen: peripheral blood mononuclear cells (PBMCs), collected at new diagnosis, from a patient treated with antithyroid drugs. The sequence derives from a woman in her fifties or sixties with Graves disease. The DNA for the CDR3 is TGTGCCAGCAGTTTAATGGGGGTCTCCTACGAGCAGTACTTC. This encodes CASSLMGVSYEQYF.